One T cell receptor beta chain is described in this entry. The sample comes from a study of shared clonotypes between healthy human individuals. The table came from immunoSEQ multiplex PCR; TCRdb's copy has only in-frame clones and leaves some out. This table holds millions of clones, over 85% found once. Nashville, Tennessee was home to all donors, who were Caucasian adults. V shed 5 bases and J shed 1 base, with 12 bases lying between them. This CDR3 has 15 amino acids. CDR1 SGHTA and CDR2 FQGNSA come from the germline V gene. Material for sequencing was naive CD4+ T cells sorted from blood. Noted subset: CD45RA+ positively selected. This sequence was found in a man younger than 35 in good health. This rearrangement joins TRBV7-2 to TRBJ2-4; no clear D. CDR3 region: CASSPNSGAKNIQYF. The CDR3, as DNA: TGTGCCAGCAGCCCTAACTCTGGGGCCAAAAACATTCAGTACTTC. The entire variable domain, with the rest obtained from reference TRBV7-2 and TRBJ2-4, is as follows: GAGVSQSPSNKVTEKGKDVELRCDPISGHTALYWYRQSLGQGLEFLIYFQGNSAPDKSGLPSDRFSAERTGGSVSTLTIQRTQQEDSAVYLCASSPNSGAKNIQYFGAGTRLSVL.